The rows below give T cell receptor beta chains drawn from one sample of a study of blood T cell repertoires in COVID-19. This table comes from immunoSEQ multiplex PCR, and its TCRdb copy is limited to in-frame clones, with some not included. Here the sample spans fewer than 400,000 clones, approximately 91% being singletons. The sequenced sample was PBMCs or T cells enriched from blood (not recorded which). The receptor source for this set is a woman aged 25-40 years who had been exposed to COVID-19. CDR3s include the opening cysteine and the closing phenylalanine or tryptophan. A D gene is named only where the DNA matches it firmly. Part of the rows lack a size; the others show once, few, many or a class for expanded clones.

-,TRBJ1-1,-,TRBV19,CATKTGNTEAFF,TGTGCCACCAAGACAGGGAACACTGAAGCTTTCTTT
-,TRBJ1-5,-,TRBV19,CASSIGLFSNQPQHF,TGTGCCAGTAGTATTGGCCTCTTTAGCAATCAGCCCCAGCATTTT
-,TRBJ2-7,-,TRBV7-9,CASSVTGDYEQYF,TGTGCCAGCAGCGTGACAGGCGACTACGAGCAGTACTTC
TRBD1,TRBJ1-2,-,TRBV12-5,CASGLEQGVGYGYTF,TGTGCTAGTGGTTTGGAACAGGGGGTAGGCTATGGCTACACCTTC
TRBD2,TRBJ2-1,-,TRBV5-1,CASSLSGGHSYNEQFF,TGCGCCAGCAGCCTGAGCGGGGGCCACTCCTACAATGAGCAGTTCTTC
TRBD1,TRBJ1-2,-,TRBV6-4,CASSYSPDRGAGYTF,TGTGCCAGCAGTTACAGCCCGGACAGGGGGGCTGGCTACACCTTC
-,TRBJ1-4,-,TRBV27,CASRFLAGTNEKLFF,TGTGCCAGCAGATTCCTCGCAGGAACTAATGAAAAACTGTTTTTT
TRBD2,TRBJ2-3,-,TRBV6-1,CASSVLRASGGPKDTQYF,TGTGCCAGCAGTGTTTTACGAGCTAGCGGGGGGCCAAAGGACACGCAGTATTTT
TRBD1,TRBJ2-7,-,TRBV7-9,CASSLRDRVGEQYF,TGTGCCAGCAGCTTGAGGGACAGGGTTGGTGAGCAGTACTTC
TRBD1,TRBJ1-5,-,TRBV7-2,CASSRGTGRSNQPQHF,TGTGCCAGCAGCCGCGGGACAGGACGCAGCAATCAGCCCCAGCATTTT
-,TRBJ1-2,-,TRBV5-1,CASSPGSANYGYTF,TGCGCCAGCAGCCCCGGTTCGGCTAACTATGGCTACACCTTC
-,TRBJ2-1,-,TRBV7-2,CASSLGGVGYNEQFF,TGTGCCAGCAGCTTAGGCGGGGTAGGCTACAATGAGCAGTTCTTC
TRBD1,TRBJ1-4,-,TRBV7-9,CASLLTGSEKLFF,TGTGCCAGCTTACTGACAGGGAGTGAAAAACTGTTTTTT
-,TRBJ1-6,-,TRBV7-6,CASSLNSPLHF,TGTGCCAGCAGCCTTAATTCACCCCTCCACTTT
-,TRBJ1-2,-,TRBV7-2,CASSLSGVNGYTF,TGTGCCAGCAGCTTATCAGGGGTAAATGGCTACACCTTC
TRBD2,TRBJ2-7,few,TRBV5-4,CASSLERGGLDEQYF,TGTGCCAGCAGCTTGGAGCGGGGGGGCCTGGACGAGCAGTACTTC
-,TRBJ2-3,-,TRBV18,CASSPDWAKDTQYF,TGTGCCAGCTCACCGGATTGGGCAAAAGATACGCAGTATTTT
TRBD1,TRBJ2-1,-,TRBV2,CASSERTGENEQFF,TGTGCCAGCAGTGAACGGACAGGGGAGAATGAGCAGTTCTTC
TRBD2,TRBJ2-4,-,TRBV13,CASSRPGLAEENIQYF,TGTGCCAGCAGCCGCCCGGGACTAGCAGAGGAAAACATTCAGTACTTC
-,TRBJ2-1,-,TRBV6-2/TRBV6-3,CASSYSRSGEQFF,TGTGCCAGCAGTTACTCGAGAAGTGGTGAGCAGTTCTTC
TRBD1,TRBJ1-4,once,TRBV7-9,CASSLVDRGIQKLFF,TGTGCCAGCAGCTTAGTGGACAGGGGAATACAAAAACTGTTTTTT
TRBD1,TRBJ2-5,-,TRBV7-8,CASSLQGVGETQYF,TGTGCCAGCAGCTTACAGGGGGTTGGAGAGACCCAGTACTTC
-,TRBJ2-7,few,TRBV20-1,CSAPTTEREYF,TGCAGTGCTCCTACGACAGAAAGGGAGTACTTC
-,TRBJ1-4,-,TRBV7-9,CASSLGAALEKLFF,TGTGCCAGCAGCCTAGGGGCCGCCCTCGAAAAACTGTTTTTT
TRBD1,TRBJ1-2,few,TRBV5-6,CASNLQGDGYTF,TGTGCCAGCAACCTACAGGGGGATGGCTACACCTTC
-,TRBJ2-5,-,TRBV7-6,CASSLGWQGRETQYF,TGTGCCAGCAGCTTAGGATGGCAGGGGCGGGAGACCCAGTACTTC
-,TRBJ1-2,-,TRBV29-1,CSVDPTGNYGYTF,TGCAGCGTTGACCCTACAGGGAACTATGGCTACACCTTC
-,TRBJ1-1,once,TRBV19,CASSIEEGYSQTFF,TGTGCCAGTAGTATAGAGGAGGGGTATTCGCAGACTTTCTTT
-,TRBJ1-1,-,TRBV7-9,CASSLGQSMNTEAFF,TGTGCCAGCAGCTTAGGACAGTCCATGAACACTGAAGCTTTCTTT
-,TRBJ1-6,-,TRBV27,CASSFEGMNNSPLHF,TGTGCCAGCAGTTTCGAGGGAATGAATAATTCACCCCTCCACTTT
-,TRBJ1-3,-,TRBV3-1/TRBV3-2,CASSQSHDSGNTIYF,TGTGCCAGCAGCCAGTCACATGACTCTGGAAACACCATATATTTT
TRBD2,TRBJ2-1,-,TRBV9,CASSDSETSGGENEQFF,TGTGCCAGCAGCGACTCAGAGACTAGCGGGGGGGAAAATGAGCAGTTCTTC
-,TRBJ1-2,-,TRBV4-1,CASSQDGGVWYGYTF,TGCGCCAGCAGCCAAGACGGGGGAGTGTGGTATGGCTACACCTTC
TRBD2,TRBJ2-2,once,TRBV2,CASSGTAGLTGELFF,TGTGCCAGCAGTGGAACAGCGGGGTTAACCGGGGAGCTGTTTTTT
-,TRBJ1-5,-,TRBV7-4,CASSGMQPQHF,TGTGCCAGCAGTGGCATGCAGCCCCAGCATTTT
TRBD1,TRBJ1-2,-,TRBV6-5,CASSPDRAVGYTF,TGTGCCAGCAGTCCAGACAGGGCAGTTGGCTACACCTTC
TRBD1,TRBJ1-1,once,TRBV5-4,CASSLTGGTEAFF,TGTGCCAGCAGCTTAACAGGGGGGACTGAAGCTTTCTTT
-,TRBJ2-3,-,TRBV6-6,CASKKGGGPTDTQYF,TGTGCCAGCAAAAAAGGGGGGGGGCCCACAGATACGCAGTATTTT
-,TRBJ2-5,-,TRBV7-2,CASSLITQETQYF,TGTGCCAGCAGCTTAATTACTCAAGAGACCCAGTACTTC
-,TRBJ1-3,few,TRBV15,CATSRDTRFSGNTIYF,TGTGCCACCAGCAGAGATACGAGGTTCTCTGGAAACACCATATATTTT
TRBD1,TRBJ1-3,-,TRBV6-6,CASSRQGIDPSGNTIYF,TGTGCCAGCAGTCGACAGGGGATCGACCCTTCTGGAAACACCATATATTTT
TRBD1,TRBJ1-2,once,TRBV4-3,CASSYSGTGSGYTF,TGCGCCAGCAGCTACTCCGGGACAGGGAGTGGCTACACCTTC
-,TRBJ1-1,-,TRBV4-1,CASSLRLASTEAFF,TGCGCCAGCAGCCTCCGCTTGGCCAGCACTGAAGCTTTCTTT
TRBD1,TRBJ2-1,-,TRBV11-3,CASSLVGRTGVDEQFF,TGTGCCAGCAGCTTAGTAGGTAGGACAGGGGTCGATGAGCAGTTCTTC
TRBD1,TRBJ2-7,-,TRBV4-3,CASSQDSRTGVYEQYF,TGCGCCAGCAGCCAGGATAGTAGGACAGGGGTCTACGAGCAGTACTTC
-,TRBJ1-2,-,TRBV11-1,CASSSPSSYGYTF,TGTGCCAGCAGCTCCCCAAGCTCATATGGCTACACCTTC